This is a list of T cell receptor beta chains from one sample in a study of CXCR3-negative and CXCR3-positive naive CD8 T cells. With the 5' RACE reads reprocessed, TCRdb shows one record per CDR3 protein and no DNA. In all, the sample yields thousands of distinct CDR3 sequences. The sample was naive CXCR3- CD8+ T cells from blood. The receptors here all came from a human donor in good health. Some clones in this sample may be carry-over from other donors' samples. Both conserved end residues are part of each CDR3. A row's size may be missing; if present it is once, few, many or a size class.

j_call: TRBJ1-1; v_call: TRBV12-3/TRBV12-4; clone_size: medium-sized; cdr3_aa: CASSLENTEAFF
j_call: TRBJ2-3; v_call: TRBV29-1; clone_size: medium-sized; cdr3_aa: CSVGRQGQGDTQYF
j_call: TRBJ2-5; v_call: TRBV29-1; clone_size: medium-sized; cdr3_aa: CSVEVAGSQETQYF
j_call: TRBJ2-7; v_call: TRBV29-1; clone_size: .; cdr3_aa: CSVEEEGYEQYF
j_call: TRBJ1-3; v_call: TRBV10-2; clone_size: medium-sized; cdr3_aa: CASSFDSNSGNTIYF
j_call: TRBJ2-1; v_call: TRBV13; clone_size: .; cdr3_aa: CASSQAGDEQFF
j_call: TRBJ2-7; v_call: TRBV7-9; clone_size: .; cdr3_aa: CASVRDSHYEQYF
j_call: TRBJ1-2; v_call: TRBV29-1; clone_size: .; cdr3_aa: CSVEDPGQAYGYTF
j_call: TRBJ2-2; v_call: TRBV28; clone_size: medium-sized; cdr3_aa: CASSFGPANTGELFF
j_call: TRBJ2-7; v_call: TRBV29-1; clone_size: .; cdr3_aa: CSAYGGSYEQYF
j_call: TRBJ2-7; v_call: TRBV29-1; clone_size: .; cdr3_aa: CSVTGTAGAEQYF
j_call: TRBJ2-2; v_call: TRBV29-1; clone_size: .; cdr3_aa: CSAADENTGELFF
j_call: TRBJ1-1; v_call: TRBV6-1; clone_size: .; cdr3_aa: CASSEARTGGIGEAFF
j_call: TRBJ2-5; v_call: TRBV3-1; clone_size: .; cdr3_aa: CASSQAGTGEETQYF
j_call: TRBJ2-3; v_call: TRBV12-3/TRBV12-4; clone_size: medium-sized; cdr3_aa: CASSPRDYPVDTQYF
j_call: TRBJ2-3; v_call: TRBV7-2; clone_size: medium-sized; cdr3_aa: CASSSYRSADTQYF
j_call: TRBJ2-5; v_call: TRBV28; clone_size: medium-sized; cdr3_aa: CASFSTALGETQYF
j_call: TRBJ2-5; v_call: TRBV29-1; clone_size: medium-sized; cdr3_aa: CSVAGQGGTQYF
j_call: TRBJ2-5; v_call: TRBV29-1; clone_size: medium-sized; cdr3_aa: CSVERGSGETQYF
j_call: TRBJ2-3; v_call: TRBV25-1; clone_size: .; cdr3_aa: CASRGTQQGALAGGTSTDTQYF
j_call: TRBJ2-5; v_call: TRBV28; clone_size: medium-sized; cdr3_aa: CASSLDKVYQETQYF
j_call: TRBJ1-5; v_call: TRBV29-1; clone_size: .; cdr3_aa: CSVVGGGDQPQHF
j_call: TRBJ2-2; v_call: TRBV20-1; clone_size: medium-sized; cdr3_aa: CSAPHTNTGELFF
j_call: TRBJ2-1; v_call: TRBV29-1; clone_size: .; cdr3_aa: CSVEDYSTSGRAGAYNEQFF
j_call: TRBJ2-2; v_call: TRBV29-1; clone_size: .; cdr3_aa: CSVGLAGGNTGELFF
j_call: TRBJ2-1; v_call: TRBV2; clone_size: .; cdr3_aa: CASSEEDREQFF
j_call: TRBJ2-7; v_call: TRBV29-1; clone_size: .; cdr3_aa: CSVEETSGSRYEQYF
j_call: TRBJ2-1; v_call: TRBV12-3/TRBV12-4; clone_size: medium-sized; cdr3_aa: CASSLGGEASYNEQFF
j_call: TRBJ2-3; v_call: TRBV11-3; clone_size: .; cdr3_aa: CASSSEGGVDTQYF
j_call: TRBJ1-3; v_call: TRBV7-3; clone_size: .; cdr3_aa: CASSLVPGNGNTIYF